This TCR beta chain was retrieved from a study of naive and memory T cell subsets. The study, taken as a whole, reports: Possibly reflecting memory cells re-expressing CD45RA, a few larger clonotypes occurred in naive repertoires, especially CD8. Expression changes during T cell differentiation may affect RNA-based TCR counts.

Germline-derived CDR1 and CDR2 are SGDLS and YYNGEE. V was clipped by 0 bases and J by 8 bases, with 15 bases between them. The CDR3 totals 15 residues. Both TRBC1 and TRBC2 were covered by a beta constant-region primer of two equimolar oligonucleotides. The ligated cDNA underwent four PCR rounds using SP2 and nested alpha and beta constant-region primers. MiXCR was run by TCRdb on the UMI-ligation and nested PCR reads, yielding one entry per CDR3 protein. In the table there are tens of thousands of distinct CDR3 sequences, about 11% of which are singletons. This clonotype came up many times. The antigen is not known.

Sample: naive CD4+ T cells from blood. The chain employs TRBV9 and TRBJ2-1, with D perhaps given as TRBD1 or TRBD2 (6 bases each). The source of this sequence is a human donor in good health. CDR3 nucleotides: TGTGCCAGCAGCGTAGCTAGGCTGGAGGGGGATGAGCAGTTCTTC. It codes for CASSVARLEGDEQFF.